This TCR beta chain was sequenced in a study of vaccination effects on CD4 cells after COVID-19. Study-level results: Late after vaccination, infection- and vaccine-induced clones showed marked clonal contraction. Healthy vaccine recipients' vaccine-induced clones were almost all SARS-CoV-2 mono-reactive.

Sequencing was preceded by expansion of antigen-specific CD4+ T cells with viral peptide pools in the ViraFEST assay. Upon completion of about eleven days in culture, CD4+ T cells were isolated. Each participant received a vaccine that was either BNT162b2 or mRNA-1273, given as two doses. Wells containing 1.5 million to 2 million PBMC each were cultured with 9 to 10 IU/ml IL-2 and about 10 ug/ml peptides. Worth noting for this clone: Its antigen remains unidentified.

Clones were sequenced by immunoSEQ multiplex PCR, and TCRdb holds only the in-frame ones, with some missing. This table has 26,000 or so clones, 80% to 90% appearing once. This CDR3 region has 16 residues. In germline, CDR1 is SGHDT, CDR2 YYEEEE. Trimming left V 3 bases short and J 8 bases short, with 20 bases between. This chain connects TRBV5-6 to TRBJ1-4, with D hard to call. The sample in question was CD4+ T cells from PBMCs cultured with HCoV-NL63 spike peptides, obtained after COVID-19 vaccination. The sequence derives from a human donor who received a COVID-19 vaccine. Some clones in this sample may be carry-over from other donors' samples. The CDR3 sequence is CASSSYRTSIEEKLFF. The DNA of the CDR3 is TGTGCCAGCAGCTCGTATCGAACGTCTATAGAGGAAAAACTGTTTTTT.